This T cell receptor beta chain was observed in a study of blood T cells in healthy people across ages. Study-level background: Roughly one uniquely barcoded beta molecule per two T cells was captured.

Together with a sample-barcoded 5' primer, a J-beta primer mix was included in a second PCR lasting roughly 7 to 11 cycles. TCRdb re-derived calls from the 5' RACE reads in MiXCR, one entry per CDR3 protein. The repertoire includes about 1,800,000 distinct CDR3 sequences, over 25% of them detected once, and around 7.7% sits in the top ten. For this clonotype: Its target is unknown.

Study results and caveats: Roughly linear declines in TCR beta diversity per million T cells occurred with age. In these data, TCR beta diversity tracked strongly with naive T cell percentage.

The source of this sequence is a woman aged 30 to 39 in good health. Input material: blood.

The CDR3 bases are TGTGCCAGTAGTATGTTAAGGGCAGGGGCGACCTACGAGCAGTACTTC. It translates to CASSMLRAGATYEQYF. J is TRBJ2-7 and V is TRBV19; D is possibly TRBD1 (6 bases). The ends were cut back, 3 bases at V and 2 bases at J, with 17 bases in the middle. The CDR3 totals 16 residues. Germline V gives CDR1 LNHDA, CDR2 SQIVND (reference sequence).